This TCR beta chain is drawn from a study of blood T cells in healthy people across ages. The ends were cut back, 0 bases at V and 3 bases at J, with 11 bases in the middle. The germline gives CDR1 LGHNA, CDR2 YSLEER. The CDR3 is made up of 15 amino acids. Then a second PCR, running about 6 to 12 cycles, was carried out with a sample-barcoded 5' primer and a J-beta primer mix. TCRdb recomputed calls from the 5' RACE reads with MiXCR, one row per CDR3 protein. The sample has hundreds of thousands of distinct CDR3 sequences; approximately 65% are singletons. Sequencing used blood. V usage is TRBV4-3 and J usage is TRBJ2-5, with D perhaps TRBD1 (5 bases). This receptor was identified in a man aged 25 to 40 in good health. The CDR3 coding sequence is TGCGCCAGCAGCCAAGATCGTGGGGCAGAAGAGACCCAGTACTTC. Residues: CASSQDRGAEETQYF.